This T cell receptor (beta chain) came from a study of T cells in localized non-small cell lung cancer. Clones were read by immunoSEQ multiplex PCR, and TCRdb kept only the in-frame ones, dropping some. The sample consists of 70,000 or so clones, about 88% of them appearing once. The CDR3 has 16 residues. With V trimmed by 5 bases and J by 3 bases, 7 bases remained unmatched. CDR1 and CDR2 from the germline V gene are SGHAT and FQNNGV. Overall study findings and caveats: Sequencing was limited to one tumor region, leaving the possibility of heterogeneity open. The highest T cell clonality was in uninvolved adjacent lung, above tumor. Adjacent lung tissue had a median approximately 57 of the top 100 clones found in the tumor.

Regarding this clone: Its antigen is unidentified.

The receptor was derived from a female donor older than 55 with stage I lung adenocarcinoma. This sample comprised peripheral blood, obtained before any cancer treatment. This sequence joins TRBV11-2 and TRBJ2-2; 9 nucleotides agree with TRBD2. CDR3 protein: CASSHPRTSDTGELFF. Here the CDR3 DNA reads TGTGCCAGCAGCCACCCTCGGACTAGCGACACCGGGGAGCTGTTTTTT.